Listed here is a single TCR beta chain. Its antigen remains undetermined. Base qualities are missing; no much larger clone stands one base away. The CDR1 and CDR2 encoded by the germline V gene are SGHDN and FVKESK. Spanning cysteine to phenylalanine, the CDR3 consists of 13 amino acids. Only the CDR3 DNA stays, 39 bases, in frame from base 1. Trimming leaves V shorter by 2 bases and J shorter by 6 bases, with the junction holding 4 bases beyond the gene matches. The immunoSEQ Assay, a bias-controlled multiplex PCR, was used to amplify TCRbeta CDR3 regions from genomic DNA. The study's processing was this. The number of nucleated cells in each sample was estimated from the amplification of reference gene primers within the assay. To quantify the absolute abundance of each unique TCRbeta CDR3 rearrangement, sequence reads were collapsed and filtered. For each sample, productive Simpson clonality was calculated as the square root of Simpson's diversity index across productive rearrangements. TCRdb mirrors the immuneACCESS table, restricted to in-frame sequences. Some clones are absent from its copies; in checked studies, under half trace to an unresolved V gene, and the reason for the others is unknown. V and J calls and clone size are those listed in that table; D and trimming were worked out from the DNA. This sample gives tens of thousands of clones in total; 90% of them show up just once. Of the sample, roughly 7.9% falls within the top ten clones.

The data are from a study of blood T cell repertoires in COVID-19 (dated by TCRdb to 2020 to 2022). Regarding the complete study: The collaborator samples originated in the United States, Italy and Spain and spanned the acute and convalescent phases of COVID-19. Samples came from the ongoing ImmuneRACE study (first 160 participants) plus 1,254 subjects from 6 global collaborators. The material from the prospective study consisted of cDNA or gDNA derived from T cells, B-cell-depleted T cells, or PBMCs. Where available, HLA class I and class II types were obtained from metadata supplied by the sample provider rather than from assay-based typing. A freely available public database, intended as a resource for researchers studying the immune response to SARS-CoV-2, is where the repertoires were released. The dataset comprised deeply sampled blood TCRbeta repertoires from subjects exposed to, actively infected with, or recovered from COVID-19. The sample metadata nearly always contained a de-identified subject ID, COVID-19 status, age in years and sex. Overall study outcomes, separate from this receptor: Clinical and demographic metadata were provided uncurated, with the amount varying by source and participant.

Whole blood was collected in K2EDTA tubes by collaborating institutions according to the institutions' own protocols. For TCRbeta analysis, collaborators shipped samples in one of three forms: frozen whole blood, isolated PBMCs, or DNA extracted from either of those sample types. This chain is built from TRBV14 and TRBJ2-7, and 7 bases in between align with TRBD1. The receptor comes from a man in his 70s with active or convalescent COVID-19. Sequences were obtained from peripheral blood. The nucleotide sequence reads TGTGCCAGCAGCCAAAAACAGGGGTTCGAGCAGTACTTC. Translation gives CASSQKQGFEQYF.